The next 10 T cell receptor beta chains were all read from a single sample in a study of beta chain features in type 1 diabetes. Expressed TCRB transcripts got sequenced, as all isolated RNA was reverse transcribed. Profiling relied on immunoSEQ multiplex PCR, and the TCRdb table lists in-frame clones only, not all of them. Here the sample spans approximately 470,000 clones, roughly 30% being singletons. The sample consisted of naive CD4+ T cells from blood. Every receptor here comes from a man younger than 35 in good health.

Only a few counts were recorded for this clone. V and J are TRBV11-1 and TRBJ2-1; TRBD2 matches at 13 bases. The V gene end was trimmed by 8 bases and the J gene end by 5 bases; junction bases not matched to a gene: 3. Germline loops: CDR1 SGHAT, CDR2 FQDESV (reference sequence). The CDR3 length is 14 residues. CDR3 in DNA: TGTGCCAGCGGGGGACTAGCGGGACACAATGAGCAGTTCTTC. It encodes CASGGLAGHNEQFF.

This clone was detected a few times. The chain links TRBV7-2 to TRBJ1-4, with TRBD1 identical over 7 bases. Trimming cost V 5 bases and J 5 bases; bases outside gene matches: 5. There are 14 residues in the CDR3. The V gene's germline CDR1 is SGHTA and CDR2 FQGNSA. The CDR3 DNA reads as TGTGCCAGCAGCCGGGGACAGAGGAATGAAAAACTGTTTTTT. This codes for CASSRGQRNEKLFF.

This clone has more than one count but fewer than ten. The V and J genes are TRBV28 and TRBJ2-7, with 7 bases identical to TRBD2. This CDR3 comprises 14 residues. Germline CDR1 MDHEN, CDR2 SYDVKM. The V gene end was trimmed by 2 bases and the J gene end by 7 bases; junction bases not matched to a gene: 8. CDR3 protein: CASSLPGGHREQYF. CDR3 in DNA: TGTGCCAGCAGTTTACCGGGAGGTCACCGGGAGCAGTACTTC.

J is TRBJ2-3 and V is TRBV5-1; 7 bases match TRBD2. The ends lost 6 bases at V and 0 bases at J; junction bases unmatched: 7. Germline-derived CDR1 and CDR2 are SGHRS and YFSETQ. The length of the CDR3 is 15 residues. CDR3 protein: CASKSLAASTDTQYF. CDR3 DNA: TGCGCCAGCAAATCCCTAGCGGCTAGCACAGATACGCAGTATTTT.

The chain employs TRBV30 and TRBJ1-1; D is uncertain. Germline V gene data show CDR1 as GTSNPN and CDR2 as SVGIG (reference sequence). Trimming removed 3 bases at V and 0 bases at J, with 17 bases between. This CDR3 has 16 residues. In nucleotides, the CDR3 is TGTGCCTGGAGCGCGCGGGTCGGCAGGCTGAACACTGAAGCTTTCTTT. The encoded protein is CAWSARVGRLNTEAFF.

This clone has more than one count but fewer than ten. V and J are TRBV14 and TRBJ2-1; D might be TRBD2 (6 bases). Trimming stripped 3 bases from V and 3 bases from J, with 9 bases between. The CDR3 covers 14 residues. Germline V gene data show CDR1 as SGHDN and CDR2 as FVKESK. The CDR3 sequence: CASSQSSGYNEQFF. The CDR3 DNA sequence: TGTGCCAGCAGCCAGAGTAGCGGCTACAATGAGCAGTTCTTC.

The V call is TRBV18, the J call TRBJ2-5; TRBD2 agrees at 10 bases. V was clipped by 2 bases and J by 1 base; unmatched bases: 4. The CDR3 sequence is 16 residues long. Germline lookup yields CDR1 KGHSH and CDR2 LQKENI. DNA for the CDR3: TGTGCCAGCTCACCAATGGGGACTAGCGTCCAAGAGACCCAGTACTTC. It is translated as CASSPMGTSVQETQYF.

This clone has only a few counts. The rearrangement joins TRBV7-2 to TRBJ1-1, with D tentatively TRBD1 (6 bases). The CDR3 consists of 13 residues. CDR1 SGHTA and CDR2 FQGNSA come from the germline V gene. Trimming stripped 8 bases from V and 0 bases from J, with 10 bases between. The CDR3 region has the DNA TGTGCCAGCCGGCGGGACATGAACACTGAAGCTTTCTTT. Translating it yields CASRRDMNTEAFF.

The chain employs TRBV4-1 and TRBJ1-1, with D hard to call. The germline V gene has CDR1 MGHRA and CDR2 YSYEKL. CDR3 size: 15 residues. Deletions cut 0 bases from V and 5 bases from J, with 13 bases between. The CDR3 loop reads CASSQDPGRETEAFF. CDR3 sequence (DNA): TGCGCCAGCAGCCAAGATCCAGGACGGGAAACTGAAGCTTTCTTT.

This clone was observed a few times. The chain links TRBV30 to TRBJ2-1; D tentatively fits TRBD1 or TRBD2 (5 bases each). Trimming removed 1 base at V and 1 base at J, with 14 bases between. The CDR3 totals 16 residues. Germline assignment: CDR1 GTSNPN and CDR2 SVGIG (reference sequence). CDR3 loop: CAWSGKAGRSYNEQFF. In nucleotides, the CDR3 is TGTGCCTGGAGTGGAAAAGCAGGGAGATCCTACAATGAGCAGTTCTTC. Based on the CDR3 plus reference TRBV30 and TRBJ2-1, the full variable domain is SQTIHQWPATLVQPVGSPLSLECTVEGTSNPNLYWYRQAAGRGLQLLFYSVGIGQISSEVPQNLSASRPQDRQFILSSKKLLLSDSGFYLCAWSGKAGRSYNEQFFGPGTRLTVL.